These 32 T cell receptor beta chains were all obtained from the same sample, sequenced in a study of OX40 agonist ivuxolimab in advanced cancers. Some clones are missing from TCRdb's copy, which holds only in-frame ones; the method was immunoSEQ multiplex PCR. The sample shows about 79,000 clones, 80% to 95% of them seen only once. This specimen consisted of CD4+ or CD8+ T cells sorted from blood, obtained in a trial of the OX40 agonist ivuxolimab. The source is an adult with an advanced solid tumor such as melanoma, head and neck, liver or kidney cancer.

This rearrangement joins TRBV7-3 to TRBJ2-1; perhaps TRBD2 as D (6 bases). Germline lookup yields CDR1 SGHTA and CDR2 FQGTGA. V shed 3 bases and J shed 4 bases, with 16 bases lying between them. The CDR3 covers 16 residues. CDR3 region: CASSFSGGPGYNEQFF. CDR3 DNA: TGTGCCAGCAGCTTTTCCGGGGGTCCAGGGTACAATGAGCAGTTCTTC.

V is TRBV7-9 and J is TRBJ1-3; maybe TRBD1 (5 bases). V lost 1 base to trimming and J lost 5 bases, with 9 bases between them. Germline CDR1 reads SEHNR; CDR2 reads FQNEAQ (reference sequence). The CDR3 contains 14 residues. CDR3 nucleotides: TGTGCCAGCAGCTTAGGGACACTTAGAAACACCATATATTTT. This codes for CASSLGTLRNTIYF.

This clone was seen just once. The chain uses TRBV11-2 and TRBJ1-1; D not resolved. From germline, CDR1 is SGHAT and CDR2 FQNNGV. There are 13 residues in the CDR3. V was cut by 5 bases and J by 2 bases, with 9 bases left in between. The CDR3 DNA is TGTGCCAGCAGCCACACAGAAAACACTGAAGCTTTCTTT. This gives the protein CASSHTENTEAFF.

The chain uses TRBV10-3 and TRBJ1-6; D possibly corresponds to TRBD1 (5 bases). The length of the CDR3 is 12 residues. Per the germline V gene, CDR1 is ENHRY and CDR2 is SYGVKD. V lost 6 bases, J lost 8 bases, and 8 bases lay in between. The CDR3 DNA is TGTGCCATCAGGCAGGGCGATTCACCCCTCCACTTT. This codes for CAIRQGDSPLHF.

This clone was seen a single time. The chain joins TRBV4-1 to TRBJ1-2; D is undetermined. The V end lost 3 bases, the J end lost 4 bases, and 12 bases lay between the germline ends. Germline CDR1 and CDR2: MGHRA and YSYEKL. The CDR3 spans 14 residues. This CDR3 reads CASSQVVLSYGYTF. The CDR3, as DNA: TGCGCCAGCAGCCAGGTCGTCCTTTCCTATGGCTACACCTTC.

The rearrangement joins TRBV5-1 to TRBJ1-5; D might be TRBD1 (5 bases). V was trimmed by 0 bases and J by 4 bases, leaving 14 bases between them. The CDR3 has 16 amino acids. Germline loops: CDR1 SGHRS, CDR2 YFSETQ. In nucleotides, the CDR3 is TGCGCCAGCAGCTTGGGAACTGGGACCGCGAATCAGCCCCAGCATTTT. The encoded protein is CASSLGTGTANQPQHF.

V is TRBV6-6 and J is TRBJ2-3; D is uncertain. Germline values: CDR1 MNHNY, CDR2 SVGAGI (reference sequence). CDR3 size: 12 residues. Trimming removed 7 bases from V and 2 bases from J, with 7 bases in between. The CDR3 DNA follows: TGTGCCAGCACGGGCGACACAGATACGCAGTATTTT. Translating it yields CASTGDTDTQYF.

This clone was seen once. The V and J genes are TRBV7-8 and TRBJ2-1; D ambiguous. Trimming shortened V by 7 bases and J by 9 bases, and 16 bases separated the two germline ends. The CDR3 is made up of 13 amino acids. Germline CDR1 and CDR2: SGHVS and FQNEAQ. CDR3 sequence (DNA): TGTGCCAGCACCCCGAACATGGCCGGTGAGCAGTTCTTC. Amino acid sequence: CASTPNMAGEQFF.

This sequence joins TRBV6-5 and TRBJ1-2, with 8 bases that match TRBD1. This CDR3 is built from 14 residues. After removal of 2 bases from V and 6 bases from J, the junction contained 5 bases not matched to a gene. Germline-derived CDR1 and CDR2 are MNHEY and SVGAGI. The CDR3 DNA follows: TGTGCCAGCAGTTACGCCCAGGGGGCGGATGGCTACACCTTC. This gives the protein CASSYAQGADGYTF.

V gene TRBV14 combines with J gene TRBJ1-3; D remains unclear. The V end was cut by 2 bases, the J end by 1 base, with 18 bases between. The length of the CDR3 is 18 residues. Germline V gene sequence: CDR1 SGHDN, CDR2 FVKESK. CDR3 coding DNA: TGTGCCAGCAGCCAACTCGACACGGGGTTCGGATCTGGAAACACCATATATTTT. It translates to CASSQLDTGFGSGNTIYF.

A few counts support this clone. J is TRBJ2-5 and V is TRBV6-1, with 15 bases that match TRBD2. Germline CDR1 and CDR2: MNHNS and SASEGT. Trimming cost V 1 base and J 5 bases; bases outside gene matches: 2. The CDR3 sequence is 16 residues long. CDR3: CASSEVGLAGGETQYF. CDR3 coding DNA: TGTGCCAGCAGTGAAGTGGGACTAGCGGGAGGTGAGACCCAGTACTTC.

The V call is TRBV5-1, the J call TRBJ1-5; a weak D match, TRBD1 (5 bases). Deletions cut 0 bases from V and 1 base from J, with 8 bases between. CDR1 and CDR2 (germline): SGHRS, YFSETQ. The CDR3 spans 15 residues. The CDR3 region is CASSLVPGSNQPQHF. The CDR3, as DNA: TGCGCCAGCAGCTTGGTACCAGGGAGCAATCAGCCCCAGCATTTT.

The chain recombines TRBV19 with TRBJ1-2; D gene ambiguous. Germline V gene lookup returns CDR1 LNHDA and CDR2 SQIVND (reference sequence). This CDR3 spans 17 amino acids. Trimming cost V 2 bases and J 0 bases, with 16 bases left between them. CDR3 DNA sequence: TGTGCCAGTAGTATATTTTTCACCCAAATCGCTAACTATGGCTACACCTTC. Protein: CASSIFFTQIANYGYTF.

This chain joins TRBV15 and TRBJ2-2, with D uncertain. V was trimmed by 3 bases and J by 11 bases, leaving 7 bases between them. Germline CDR1 LNHNV, CDR2 YYDKDF (reference sequence). The CDR3 has 11 amino acids. Here the CDR3 DNA reads TGTGCCACCAGCAGTGACTTAGAGCTGTTTTTT. This codes for CATSSDLELFF.

The genes are TRBV27 and TRBJ1-3, with TRBD1 matching over 9 bases. The V gene's germline CDR1 is MNHEY and CDR2 SMNVEV (reference sequence). There are 16 residues in the CDR3. The junction had 9 bases not matched to a gene; V was cut back by 5 bases and J by 4 bases. The CDR3 loop reads CASSLTGTGFGNTIYF. In nucleotides, the CDR3 is TGTGCCAGCAGTCTAACCGGGACAGGGTTCGGAAACACCATATATTTT.

This chain connects TRBV7-9 to TRBJ1-5; D gene ambiguous. Germline V lookup: CDR1 SEHNR, CDR2 FQNEAQ (reference sequence). Trimming cost V 5 bases and J 8 bases, with 13 bases left between them. CDR3 size: 13 residues. For the CDR3, the DNA is TGTGCCAGCAGCCAGACCGCGCCCGAGCCCCAGCATTTT. Residues: CASSQTAPEPQHF.

This clone turned up a few times. The chain has TRBV6-5 and TRBJ1-2, with TRBD1 matching 9 bases. CDR3 length: 14 amino acids. Germline CDR1 reads MNHEY; CDR2 reads SVGAGI. Trimming cost V 6 bases and J 4 bases; bases outside gene matches: 6. The CDR3 reads CASSPTGGSYGYTF. CDR3 sequence (DNA): TGTGCCAGCAGCCCGACAGGGGGGAGCTATGGCTACACCTTC.

The CDR3: CASSQMTSSETQYF. The DNA for the CDR3 is TGTGCCAGCAGCCAGATGACTAGCTCCGAGACCCAGTACTTC. The V call is TRBV4-2, the J call TRBJ2-5; 7 bases line up with TRBD2. CDR1 and CDR2 from the germline V gene are LGHNA and YNFKEQ. This CDR3 comprises 14 residues. After removal of 3 bases from V and 5 bases from J, the junction contained 6 bases not matched to a gene.

This clone was picked up one time. The chain employs TRBV7-9 and TRBJ1-3, with 12 positions matching TRBD1. V gave up 3 bases and J gave up 2 bases; unmatched junction bases: 11. Germline V gene lookup returns CDR1 SEHNR and CDR2 FQNEAQ (reference sequence). The CDR3 length is 19 residues. CDR3 nucleotide sequence: TGTGCCAGCAGCTTCGCCGGGACAGGGGGCGAAATTACTGGAAACACCATATATTTT. Its protein product is CASSFAGTGGEITGNTIYF.

J is TRBJ2-4 and V is TRBV5-4; tentative D call: TRBD1 (5 bases). V lost 4 bases to trimming and J lost 2 bases, with 13 bases between them. This CDR3 has 15 amino acids. Germline V CDR1 and CDR2: SGHNT, YYREEE (reference sequence). The chain's CDR3 is CASSQRAGSKNIQYF. Here the CDR3 DNA reads TGTGCCAGCAGCCAACGCGCAGGGTCCAAAAACATTCAGTACTTC.

V gene TRBV14 combines with J gene TRBJ2-3; 9 positions agree with TRBD2. The germline CDR1 and CDR2 sequences are SGHDN and FVKESK. The CDR3 runs to 18 residues. After removal of 0 bases from V and 7 bases from J, the junction contained 14 bases not matched to a gene. CDR3 coding DNA: TGTGCCAGCAGCCAAGACCCCCTAGCGGGGAACCTGTGGTATACGCAGTATTTT. Translated, it gives CASSQDPLAGNLWYTQYF.

The sample holds one count of this clone. The chain uses TRBV6-1 and TRBJ2-4, with 12 nucleotides matching TRBD2. The germline CDR1 and CDR2 sequences are MNHNS and SASEGT. V lost 4 bases to trimming and J lost 7 bases; unmatched junction nucleotides: 5. The CDR3 sequence is 15 residues long. DNA for the CDR3: TGTGCCAGCAGTGCACTAGCGGGGGGCGGGAACATTCAGTACTTC. Encoded protein: CASSALAGGGNIQYF.

The chain employs TRBV30 and TRBJ1-6, with unresolved D. The CDR3 covers 15 residues. V was pared by 2 bases and J by 3 bases, with 11 bases between. Germline values: CDR1 GTSNPN, CDR2 SVGIG (reference sequence). The CDR3 region is CAWSPGSYYNSPLHF. The DNA for the CDR3 is TGTGCCTGGAGTCCCGGTAGCTACTATAATTCACCCCTCCACTTT.

V and J are TRBV11-1 and TRBJ2-3, with D maybe TRBD2 (6 bases). V shed 3 bases and J shed 2 bases, with 12 bases lying between them. In germline, CDR1 is SGHAT, CDR2 FQDESV (reference sequence). This CDR3 comprises 15 residues. CDR3 residues: CASSLGDSYTDTQYF. As DNA, the CDR3 is TGTGCCAGCAGCTTGGGGGACTCCTACACAGATACGCAGTATTTT.

The chain recombines TRBV7-9 with TRBJ2-3; D is possibly TRBD1 or TRBD2 (5 bases each). V was shortened by 1 base and J by 2 bases, with 10 bases between the two germline ends. The germline gives CDR1 SEHNR, CDR2 FQNEAQ (reference sequence). CDR3 length: 15 residues. As DNA, the CDR3 is TGTGCCAGCAGCTTAGTCTTGGGGGACACAGATACGCAGTATTTT. This translates into CASSLVLGDTDTQYF.

The chain carries TRBV19 and TRBJ2-5, with D hard to call. The V end was cut by 6 bases, the J end by 0 bases, with 8 bases between. In germline, CDR1 is LNHDA, CDR2 SQIVND (reference sequence). The CDR3 runs 13 residues. The CDR3 sequence: CASSVRYQETQYF. In DNA form, the CDR3 reads TGTGCCAGTAGCGTTAGGTACCAAGAGACCCAGTACTTC.

V is TRBV4-1 and J is TRBJ1-5; D ambiguous. This CDR3 has 13 amino acids. The ends were cut back, 4 bases at V and 3 bases at J, with 7 bases in the middle. The germline V gene encodes CDR1 MGHRA and CDR2 YSYEKL. CDR3 amino acids: CASSRGPNQPQHF. DNA for the CDR3: TGCGCCAGCAGCCGAGGGCCCAATCAGCCCCAGCATTTT.

This rearrangement joins TRBV7-9 to TRBJ1-1; D unclear. The germline V and J ends were trimmed by 1 base and 5 bases, with 5 bases remaining between them. The CDR3 runs 12 residues. Germline loops: CDR1 SEHNR, CDR2 FQNEAQ (reference sequence). This chain's CDR3 is CASSLGETEAFF. The CDR3 DNA reads TGTGCCAGCAGCTTAGGGGAGACTGAAGCTTTCTTT.

The chain has TRBV28 and TRBJ1-5, with 8 positions matching TRBD1. The CDR3 is made up of 16 amino acids. The V gene's germline CDR1 is MDHEN and CDR2 SYDVKM. With V trimmed by 5 bases and J by 4 bases, 10 bases remained unmatched. CDR3: CASSPYGQGSNQPQHF. The CDR3 nucleotides read TGTGCCAGCAGTCCATATGGACAGGGTAGTAATCAGCCCCAGCATTTT. The entire variable domain, with the rest obtained from reference TRBV28 and TRBJ1-5, is as follows: DVKVTQSSRYLVKRTGEKVFLECVQDMDHENMFWYRQDPGLGLRLIYFSYDVKMKEKGDIPEGYSVSREKKERFSLILESASTNQTSMYLCASSPYGQGSNQPQHFGDGTRLSIL.

The V and J genes are TRBV20-1 and TRBJ1-3, with unresolved D. The V gene lost 2 bases and the J gene lost 8 bases, with 7 bases spanning the gap. The germline V gene encodes CDR1 DFQATT and CDR2 SNEGSKA (reference sequence). This CDR3 is 11 amino acids long. The DNA for the CDR3 is TGCAGTGCTAGAACCCTATACACCATATATTTT. Translating gives CSARTLYTIYF.

This clone was seen only once. The CDR3 sequence is CASSPIRSREFSGNTIYF. As DNA, the CDR3 is TGTGCCAGCAGCCCCATCAGAAGCCGGGAGTTCTCTGGAAACACCATATATTTT. V gene TRBV11-2 combines with J gene TRBJ1-3; no firm D call. The CDR3 is 18 amino acids. Trimming removed 5 bases at V and 0 bases at J, with 20 bases between. Germline values: CDR1 SGHAT, CDR2 FQNNGV.

This chain joins TRBV6-5 and TRBJ1-1; the D gene is possibly TRBD1 (6 bases). Germline CDR1 and CDR2: MNHEY and SVGAGI. The length of the CDR3 is 15 residues. V lost 5 bases and J lost 1, with 14 bases in between. CDR3 region: CASSLRVGGNTEAFF. In DNA, the CDR3 is TGTGCCAGCAGTCTCCGTGTAGGGGGGAACACTGAAGCTTTCTTT.